The rows below give T cell receptor beta chains drawn from one sample of a study of blood T cells in healthy people across ages. One entry per CDR3 protein, called by TCRdb with MiXCR from the 5' RACE reads. There are over 1.5 million distinct CDR3 sequences in the sample; around 50% occur only once, and around 2.1% lies in the top ten. Sample: blood. The receptors shown here come from a woman in her thirties or forties in good health. Each CDR3 is given with its conserved first and last residue.

TRBV6-2/TRBV6-3,TRBJ2-7,CASSADIGYEQYF
TRBV5-1,TRBJ2-5,CASSSSGAGRSQETQYF
TRBV7-8,TRBJ2-3,CASRVTSGSLMDTQYF
TRBV11-2,TRBJ2-6,CASSKTLLAGGSGANVLTF
TRBV13,TRBJ1-6,CASSPIGADSPLHF
TRBV15,TRBJ2-3,CATSRGYRLAGGRGTDTQYF
TRBV4-2,TRBJ2-7,CASSQVEPSGDEQYF
TRBV4-3,TRBJ1-4,CASSREDSASNEKLFF
TRBV20-1,NA,CSADPLAEETQYF
TRBV18,TRBJ2-3,CASSPALGQDTQYF
TRBV7-2,TRBJ2-3,CASGREYTDTQYF
TRBV3-1,TRBJ1-2,CASSQAGDRGRDGYTF
TRBV20-1,TRBJ2-1,CSARDPRGGSYNEQFF
TRBV6-1,TRBJ1-4,CASSPGTGAEKLFF
TRBV29-1,TRBJ2-1,CSVEVRHLGNEQFF
TRBV28,TRBJ2-3,CASSLRGGVYRDTQYF
TRBV5-1,TRBJ2-7,CASKLERGSYEQYF
TRBV27,TRBJ2-1,CASRRTSGYNEQFF
TRBV25-1,TRBJ2-3,CASRVDRTSSTDTQYF
TRBV20-1,TRBJ1-6,CSARDRQGNLVSPLHF
TRBV18,TRBJ2-1,CASYAEQRGGAEQFF
TRBV4-1,TRBJ2-1,CASSSQKMDEQFF
TRBV28,TRBJ1-2,CASSLSSGVRGYTF
TRBV3-1,TRBJ1-2,CASSQGTTGGSYGYTF
TRBV28,TRBJ2-4,CAAGRDIQYF
TRBV4-3,NA,CASSQDPSRGAVAIQYF
TRBV20-1,TRBJ2-5,CSGRTQGVGETQYF
TRBV7-2,NA,CASSRQINYEQYF
TRBV5-1,TRBJ2-3,CASHLTGRGDTQYF
TRBV29-1,TRBJ2-1,CSVETVSLGNEQFF
TRBV20-1,TRBJ1-5,CSARYRDLSNQPQHF